Listed below are T cell receptor beta chains from one sample, sequenced in a study of cytomegalovirus exposure and HLA in healthy donors. Method: immunoSEQ multiplex PCR; TCRdb's copy keeps in-frame clones and lacks some. The sample has about 160,000 clones, 80% to 90% seen once. Material for sequencing was PBMCs. These TCRs come from a woman aged 18-29 years in good health and CMV-seronegative. The CDR3 runs from the conserved cysteine through the conserved F or W. The D gene is left open where the match is weak. Clone size is shown for a subset of rows, as once, few, many or a class of expanded clone.

once TRBJ2-1 16 TRBV7-9 TRBD2 TGTGCCAGCAGCATATGGACTAGCGGGAGTCGGGGTGAGCAGTTCTTC CASSIWTSGSRGEQFF
NA TRBJ2-1 14 TRBV27 TRBD2 TGTGCCAGCAGGCCGGGACTAGCGGGGGGCCGTCAGTTCTTC CASRPGLAGGRQFF
NA TRBJ2-5 13 TRBV4-2 NA TGTGCCAGCAGCCAAGTAGGGGCGGAGACCCAGTACTTC CASSQVGAETQYF
NA TRBJ1-5 14 TRBV5-1 NA TGCGCCAGCAGCACGGAAGGGGGCAATCAGCCCCAGCATTTT CASSTEGGNQPQHF
NA TRBJ1-4 14 TRBV28 TRBD1 TGTGCCAGCAGTTCCGGGGGACAGGAAGAAAAACTGTTTTTT CASSSGGQEEKLFF
NA TRBJ1-2 15 TRBV6-6 NA TGTGCCAGCATTAGGGACAATGGAGCTGTAAATGGCTACACCTTC CASIRDNGAVNGYTF
NA TRBJ2-5 14 TRBV6-5 NA TGTGCCAGCAGTTACTCTGGTCCTCGGGAGACCCAGTACTTC CASSYSGPRETQYF
NA TRBJ2-1 16 TRBV28 TRBD2 TGTGCCAGCAGTCCATCACTAGCGGGAGTAGGAAATGAGCAGTTCTTC CASSPSLAGVGNEQFF
NA TRBJ2-5 14 TRBV4-2 NA TGTGCCAGCAGCCGCGAGCTAATTGGAGAGACCCAGTACTTC CASSRELIGETQYF
NA TRBJ2-1 15 TRBV7-3 TRBD2 TGTGCCAGCAGCGGTGCGGGAGGGCGTTACAATGAGCAGTTCTTC CASSGAGGRYNEQFF
NA TRBJ2-2 18 TRBV2 TRBD2 TGTGCCAGCAGTTCCCCGGGACTAGCAAACTTACATACCGGGGAGCTGTTTTTT CASSSPGLANLHTGELFF
NA TRBJ2-2 15 TRBV6-5 TRBD2 TGTGCCAGCAGTAGGGGACTAGTCTGGGCCGGGGAGCTGTTTTTT CASSRGLVWAGELFF
NA TRBJ2-2 16 TRBV5-5 NA TGTGCCAGCAGCTTGTTATCAGCGGAGAACACCGGGGAGCTGTTTTTT CASSLLSAENTGELFF
NA TRBJ1-3 15 TRBV7-2 TRBD1 TGTGCCAGCAGCTTAGGGGACAGGTCTGGAAACACCATATATTTT CASSLGDRSGNTIYF
NA TRBJ2-7 17 TRBV10-3 TRBD1 TGTGCCATCAGTCCCGGGACAGGGGGCTCCACAATCTACGAGCAGTACTTC CAISPGTGGSTIYEQYF
once TRBJ1-3 15 TRBV5-1 TRBD1 TGCGCCAACAGCTCGGGACAGGGTATCGGAAACACCATATATTTT CANSSGQGIGNTIYF
NA TRBJ2-3 13 TRBV6-5 NA TGTGCCAGCAGTCCGGCGGGGCGGGATACGCAGTATTTT CASSPAGRDTQYF
NA TRBJ2-7 13 TRBV28 NA TGTGCCAGCAGTTATGGTCAGAGGTACGAGCAGTACTTC CASSYGQRYEQYF
once TRBJ2-7 16 TRBV27 TRBD2 TGTGCCAGCAGTTCATTACTAGCGGCCTTGAACTACGAGCAGTACTTC CASSSLLAALNYEQYF
once TRBJ2-4 15 TRBV5-5 TRBD2 TGTGCCAGCAGCTTGACCGGGACTAGCGGAAACATTCAGTACTTC CASSLTGTSGNIQYF